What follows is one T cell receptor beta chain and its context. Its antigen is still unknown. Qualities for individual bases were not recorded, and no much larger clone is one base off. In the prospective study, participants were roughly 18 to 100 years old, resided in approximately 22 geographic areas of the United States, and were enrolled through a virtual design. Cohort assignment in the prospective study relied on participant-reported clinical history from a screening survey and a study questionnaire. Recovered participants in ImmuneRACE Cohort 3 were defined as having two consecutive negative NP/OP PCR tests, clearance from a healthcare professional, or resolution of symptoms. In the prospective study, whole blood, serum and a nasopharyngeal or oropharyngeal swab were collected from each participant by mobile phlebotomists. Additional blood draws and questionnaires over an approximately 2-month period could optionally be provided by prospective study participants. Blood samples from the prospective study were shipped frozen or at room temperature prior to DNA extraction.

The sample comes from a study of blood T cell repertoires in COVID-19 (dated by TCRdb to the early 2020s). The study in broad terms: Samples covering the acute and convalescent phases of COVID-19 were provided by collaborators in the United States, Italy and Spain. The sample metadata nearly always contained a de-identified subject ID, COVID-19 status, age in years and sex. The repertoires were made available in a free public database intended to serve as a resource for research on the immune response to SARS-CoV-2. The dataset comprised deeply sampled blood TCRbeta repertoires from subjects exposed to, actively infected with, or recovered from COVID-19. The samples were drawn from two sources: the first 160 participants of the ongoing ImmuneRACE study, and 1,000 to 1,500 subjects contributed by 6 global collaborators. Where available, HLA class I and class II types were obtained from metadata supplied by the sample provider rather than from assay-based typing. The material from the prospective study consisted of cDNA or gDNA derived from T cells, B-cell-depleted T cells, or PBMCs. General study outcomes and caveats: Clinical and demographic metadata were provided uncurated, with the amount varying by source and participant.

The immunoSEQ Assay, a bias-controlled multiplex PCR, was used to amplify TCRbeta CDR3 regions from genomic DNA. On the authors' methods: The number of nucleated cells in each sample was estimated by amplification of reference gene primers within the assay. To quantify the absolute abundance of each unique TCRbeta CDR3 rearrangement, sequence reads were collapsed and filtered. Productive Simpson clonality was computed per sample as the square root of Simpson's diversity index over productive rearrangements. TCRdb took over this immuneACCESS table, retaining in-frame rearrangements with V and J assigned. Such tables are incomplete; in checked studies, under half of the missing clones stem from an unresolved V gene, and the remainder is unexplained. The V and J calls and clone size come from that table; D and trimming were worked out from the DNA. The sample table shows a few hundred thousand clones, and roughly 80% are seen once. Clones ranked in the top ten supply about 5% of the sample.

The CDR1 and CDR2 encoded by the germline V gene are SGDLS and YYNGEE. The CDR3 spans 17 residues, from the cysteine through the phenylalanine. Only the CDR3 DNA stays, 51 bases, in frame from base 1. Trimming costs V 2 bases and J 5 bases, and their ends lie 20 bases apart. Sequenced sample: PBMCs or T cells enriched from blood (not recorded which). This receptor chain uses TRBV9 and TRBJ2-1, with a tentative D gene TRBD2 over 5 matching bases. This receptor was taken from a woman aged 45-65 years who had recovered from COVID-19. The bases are TGTGCCAGCAGCGTCAGAAGGCCCCGGGAATCCCACAATGAGCAGTTCTTC. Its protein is CASSVRRPRESHNEQFF.